The sequence of this T cell receptor beta chain was determined in a study of T cell repertoires in cytomegalovirus infection. Study context: Signatures in public TCR beta sequences pointed to both CMV infection and matching HLA type.

The CDR3 has 13 residues. V lost 3 bases and J 0 bases, leaving 8 bases between the germline ends. The V gene's germline CDR1 is DFQATT and CDR2 SNEGSKA (reference sequence). Findings and caveats of the study: Pooled public TCR beta family frequency picked out CMV carriers with the relevant HLA. HLA-C-restricted CMV-specific TCR beta clonotypes were dominant in the ex vivo response.

A single record per CDR3 protein comes from TCRdb applying MiXCR to the reads. The table has around 310,000 distinct CDR3 sequences, around a sixth seen once. Notes on this clonotype: Its target is unknown.

Sequenced sample: PBMCs. The clonotype was recovered from a human donor in good health (CMV status not recorded). Some clones in this sample may be carry-over from other donors' samples. This sequence joins TRBV20-1 and TRBJ1-1, with D possibly matching TRBD1 (5 bases). DNA for the CDR3: TGCAGTGCTAGTGAGGGGTTGAACACTGAAGCTTTCTTT. It is translated as CSASEGLNTEAFF.